The clone carrying this TCR beta chain was found many times. This entry is derived from a study of CD8+ T cells in alopecia areata. Extracted RNA was reverse transcribed into cDNA, the sequencing template. Data came from immunoSEQ multiplex PCR; TCRdb stores just in-frame clones and leaves some out. Among 110,000 or so clones, 45% to 60% were seen once, and the ten largest hold 20% to 25%. Researchers gathered lesional scalp punch biopsies and peripheral blood from patients with alopecia areata. Researchers picked out CD4+ and CD8+ T cells from PBMCs by sorting. Germline V gene data show CDR1 as MDHEN and CDR2 as SYDVKM. This CDR3 contains 14 residues. Trimming stripped 8 bases from V and 6 bases from J, with 20 bases between.

The sample consisted of NKG2D-low CD8+ T cells sorted from blood. The sequence derives from a human donor with alopecia areata. V gene TRBV28 combines with J gene TRBJ2-7; D possibly matches TRBD1 or TRBD2 (7 bases each). The CDR3 DNA reads TGTGCCAGCCAAAGCAGGGGGGGCCGAGGCGAGCAGTACTTC. As protein: CASQSRGGRGEQYF.